This T cell receptor (beta chain) was captured by sequencing in a study of cytomegalovirus exposure and HLA in healthy donors. Turning to the study itself: Clustering assigned about four fifths of the 350 to 400 genotyped donors to the Caucasian-associated ancestry cluster.

The CDR3 contains 16 residues. Per the germline V gene, CDR1 is SGHNT and CDR2 is YENEEA. J was trimmed by 6 bases and V by 4 bases; bases with no gene match: 6. In this sample, this clone turned up a few times. PCR was performed using 60 Vbeta and 13 Jbeta primers. Libraries were prepared by immunoSEQ multiplex PCR; TCRdb keeps only in-frame clonotypes and omits some of them. This table holds 120,000 to 150,000 clones, roughly 77% found once. The sample consisted of PBMCs. The chain combines TRBV11-3 with TRBJ2-1, with 13 bases matching TRBD2. The receptor was derived from a female donor in good health and CMV-seronegative. The DNA for the CDR3 is TGTGCCAGCAGCTGGACTAGCGGGAGTCGAATCAATGAGCAGTTCTTC. Translation gives CASSWTSGSRINEQFF.